The 28 T cell receptor beta chains given below trace back to one sample, sequenced in a study of T cell responses to AZD1222 COVID-19 vaccine. Method: immunoSEQ multiplex PCR; TCRdb's copy keeps in-frame clones and lacks some. The sample contains fewer than 90,000 clones, roughly 84% of which appear only once. This specimen was peripheral blood, taken 28 days after the second AZD1222 dose. The receptors were sampled from an adult who received the AZD1222 COVID-19 vaccine.

The count of this clone is one. V gene TRBV28 combines with J gene TRBJ1-1; 9 nucleotides match TRBD1. This CDR3 is built from 15 residues. V lost 3 bases to trimming and J lost 4 bases; unmatched junction nucleotides: 6. Germline loops: CDR1 MDHEN, CDR2 SYDVKM. In DNA form, the CDR3 reads TGTGCCAGCAGTTTGGGGGACAGGGCGGGCACTGAAGCTTTCTTT. Its translation: CASSLGDRAGTEAFF.

This clone has a handful of counts. This chain links TRBV28 with TRBJ2-1; unclear D gene. CDR3 length equals 14 residues. The germline V gene encodes CDR1 MDHEN and CDR2 SYDVKM. Trimming stripped 6 bases from V and 0 bases from J, with 9 bases between. The CDR3 protein is CASSPSSSYNEQFF. The CDR3 nucleotides read TGTGCCAGCAGCCCGAGTTCCTCCTACAATGAGCAGTTCTTC.

The CDR3 region has the DNA TGCAGCGTTGTTCTAGCGGCGGGCACAGATACGCAGTATTTT. Its protein is CSVVLAAGTDTQYF. This chain connects TRBV29-1 to TRBJ2-3; TRBD2 aligns across 7 bases. Germline V gene sequence: CDR1 SQVTM, CDR2 ANQGSEA. J lost 1 base, V lost 4 bases, and 5 bases had no gene match. The CDR3 spans 14 residues.

This clone has just a few counts. V is TRBV5-4 and J is TRBJ2-7, with TRBD1 matching over 10 bases. The CDR3 covers 15 residues. V lost 5 bases and J lost 5; bases outside the gene matches: 10. CDR1 is SGHNT, CDR2 YYREEE, per germline (reference sequence). The CDR3 protein is CASRLPGQGNHEQYF. For the CDR3, the DNA is TGTGCCAGCAGGTTGCCGGGACAGGGGAACCACGAGCAGTACTTC. Based on the CDR3 plus reference TRBV5-4 and TRBJ2-7, the full variable domain is ETGVTQSPTHLIKTRGQQVTLRCSSQSGHNTVSWYQQALGQGPQFIFQYYREEENGRGNFPPRFSGLQFPNYSSELNVNALELDDSALYLCASRLPGQGNHEQYFGPGTRLTVT.

The V and J genes are TRBV10-3 and TRBJ2-7, with a tentative D call TRBD2 (5 bases). CDR1 and CDR2 (germline): ENHRY, SYGVKD. This CDR3 is built from 15 residues. The V gene lost 0 bases and the J gene lost 3 bases, with 12 bases spanning the gap. The CDR3: CAISESYTGGYEQYF. The CDR3 coding sequence is TGTGCCATCAGTGAGTCATACACTGGAGGCTACGAGCAGTACTTC.

This chain joins TRBV18 and TRBJ2-5; no clear D gene. Germline V gene sequence: CDR1 KGHSH, CDR2 LQKENI. Trimming pared 2 bases from V and 1 base from J, leaving 8 bases between. This CDR3 is 14 amino acids long. For the CDR3, the DNA is TGTGCCAGCTCACCAGGGTACAGCCAAGAGACCCAGTACTTC. The encoded protein is CASSPGYSQETQYF.

The chain employs TRBV27 and TRBJ1-5; 9 bases map to TRBD1. This CDR3 has 15 residues. V dropped 5 bases and J dropped 7; count of bases not matched to a gene: 9. CDR1 MNHEY and CDR2 SMNVEV come from the germline V gene (reference sequence). This CDR3 reads CASSLGTGWGQPQHF. The DNA for the CDR3 is TGTGCCAGCAGTCTCGGGACAGGGTGGGGACAGCCCCAGCATTTT.

The sample holds a few counts of this clone. This chain joins TRBV6-5 and TRBJ2-1; 9 bases match TRBD2. Germline V gene data show CDR1 as MNHEY and CDR2 as SVGAGI. The CDR3 is made up of 15 amino acids. J was trimmed by 1 base and V by 6 bases; bases with no gene match: 4. The CDR3 spells CASRALAGSYNEQFF. The CDR3 DNA sequence: TGTGCCAGCAGGGCACTAGCGGGTTCCTACAATGAGCAGTTCTTC.

V usage is TRBV5-8 and J usage is TRBJ2-6; D is ambiguous. Germline V gene sequence: CDR1 SGHTS, CDR2 YDEGEE. The V end lost 0 bases, the J end lost 0 bases, and 4 bases lay between the germline ends. This CDR3 spans 15 amino acids. The DNA of the CDR3 is TGTGCCAGCAGCTTGGGCAACTCTGGGGCCAACGTCCTGACTTTC. It translates to CASSLGNSGANVLTF.

The rearrangement links TRBV6-2 or TRBV6-3 to TRBJ1-1; D gene uncertain. This CDR3 comprises 13 residues. Germline V gives CDR1 MNHEY, CDR2 SVGEGT. V was trimmed by 5 bases and J by 5 bases, leaving 12 bases between them. CDR3 region: CASSPAAGTEAFF. CDR3 bases: TGTGCCAGCAGTCCGGCTGCGGGTACTGAAGCTTTCTTT.

This clone was detected a few times. The chain recombines TRBV29-1 with TRBJ2-5; TRBD2 is a possible D gene (6 bases). The V gene's germline CDR1 is SQVTM and CDR2 ANQGSEA. The CDR3 length is 10 residues. CDR3 sequence (DNA): TGCGCGGGGCAGCAAGAGACCCAGTACTTC. It yields the protein CAGQQETQYF.

The V call is TRBV29-1, the J call TRBJ2-2, with D maybe TRBD1 (5 bases). Trimming shortened V by 3 bases and J by 4 bases, and 9 bases separated the two germline ends. The germline V gene encodes CDR1 SQVTM and CDR2 ANQGSEA. The CDR3 length is 13 residues. The CDR3, as DNA: TGCAGCGTTGACAGGGTGAGCACCGGGGAGCTGTTTTTT. This gives the protein CSVDRVSTGELFF.

V is TRBV29-1 and J is TRBJ1-1; 7 bases align to TRBD1. The CDR3 loop spans 19 amino acids. V lost 0 bases to trimming and J lost 2 bases; unmatched junction nucleotides: 18. CDR1 is SQVTM and CDR2 is ANQGSEA in the germline V gene. The CDR3 bases are TGCAGCGTTGAAGAACGTTCTAACAGGGGAGGGAAGAGAAACACTGAAGCTTTCTTT. It translates to CSVEERSNRGGKRNTEAFF.

This chain links TRBV19 with TRBJ2-2; 7 bases map to TRBD1. The trim removed 7 bases at V and 2 bases at J, leaving 7 bases unmatched. The CDR3 is 15 residues long. The germline CDR1 and CDR2 sequences are LNHDA and SQIVND (reference sequence). This CDR3 reads CASTPGQRNTGELFF. The CDR3 nucleotides read TGTGCCAGTACTCCGGGACAGCGAAACACCGGGGAGCTGTTTTTT.

V usage is TRBV6-2 or TRBV6-3 and J usage is TRBJ1-2; D unresolved. Germline loops: CDR1 MNHEY, CDR2 SVGEGT. V was shortened by 6 bases and J by 0 bases, with 11 bases between the two germline ends. The length of the CDR3 is 14 residues. The CDR3 region is CASSMDGANYGYTF. The CDR3 coding sequence is TGTGCCAGCAGCATGGACGGTGCTAACTATGGCTACACCTTC.

V is TRBV23-1 and J is TRBJ2-7; 9 nucleotides line up with TRBD2. TRBV23-1 is an open reading frame whose function is uncertain. The CDR3 is 16 residues long. Trimming removed 8 bases from V and 7 bases from J; junction bases left unmatched: 18. The CDR3 sequence: CASPYMASGNLREQYF. The CDR3, as DNA: TGCGCCAGCCCATACATGGCTAGCGGGAATCTACGGGAGCAGTACTTC.

The chain has TRBV19 and TRBJ2-1, with 12 bases fitting TRBD2. This CDR3 contains 18 residues. CDR1 LNHDA and CDR2 SQIVND come from the germline V gene (reference sequence). After removal of 2 bases from V and 7 bases from J, the junction contained 12 bases not matched to a gene. In nucleotides, the CDR3 is TGTGCCAGTAGTATATCAGGGAGCCTAGCGGGAGGGAGTAATGAGCAGTTCTTC. Translated, it gives CASSISGSLAGGSNEQFF.

The chain has TRBV19 and TRBJ1-2, with D possibly matching TRBD1 (6 bases). With 1 base removed from V and 4 bases from J, the gap between germline ends came to 16 bases. Germline V gene lookup returns CDR1 LNHDA and CDR2 SQIVND (reference sequence). The CDR3 has 16 amino acids. The DNA of the CDR3 is TGTGCCAGTAGTATAGGGGGGACAAGGGGACGCTATGGCTACACCTTC. Translating it yields CASSIGGTRGRYGYTF. Filled out from reference TRBV19 and TRBJ1-2, the complete variable domain reads DGGITQSPKYLFRKEGQNVTLSCEQNLNHDAMYWYRQDPGQGLRLIYYSQIVNDFQKGDIAEGYSVSREKKESFPLTVTSAQKNPTAFYLCASSIGGTRGRYGYTFGSGTRLTVV.

This clone was seen more than once but under ten times. The chain is built from TRBV7-8 and TRBJ2-2, with 8 bases aligning to TRBD2. The V segment lost 1 base and the J segment 2 bases; nucleotides outside the gene matches: 3. There are 16 residues in the CDR3. CDR1 is SGHVS, CDR2 FQNEAQ, per germline. CDR3 coding DNA: TGTGCCAGCAGCTTAGGACGGGAGGGTAACACCGGGGAGCTGTTTTTT. It is translated as CASSLGREGNTGELFF.

The chain employs TRBV7-2 and TRBJ2-1; D gene ambiguous. Germline V gene sequence: CDR1 SGHTA, CDR2 FQGNSA. The CDR3 contains 13 residues. V lost 2 bases to trimming and J lost 2 bases, with 4 bases between them. The CDR3 spells CASSLLAYNEQFF. The CDR3 bases are TGTGCCAGCAGCTTATTAGCCTACAATGAGCAGTTCTTC.

This sequence joins TRBV4-1 and TRBJ1-2; D gene unclear. V lost 1 base, J lost 7 bases, and 10 bases lay in between. Germline V lookup: CDR1 MGHRA, CDR2 YSYEKL. This CDR3 region has 13 residues. The CDR3 here is CASSQGSLGGYTF. The DNA for the CDR3 is TGCGCCAGCAGCCAAGGGAGTCTTGGTGGCTACACCTTC.

This clone was seen a single time. This chain links TRBV2 with TRBJ2-7, with D possibly being TRBD1 (6 bases). CDR3 length: 11 amino acids. CDR1 SNHLY and CDR2 FYNNEI come from the germline V gene. V shed 11 bases and J shed 5 bases, with 13 bases lying between them. Written as DNA, the CDR3 is TGTGCCTTTGGGACATCCCACGAGCAGTACTTC. Amino acids: CAFGTSHEQYF.

The CDR3 is CASSLAATEAFF. The CDR3 coding sequence is TGTGCCAGCAGTTTAGCGGCGACTGAAGCTTTCTTT. The V call is TRBV12-3 or TRBV12-4, the J call TRBJ1-1; the D is unclear. The CDR3 length is 12 residues. V dropped 0 bases and J dropped 5 bases, with 4 bases sitting between them.

The chain combines TRBV6-2 or TRBV6-3 with TRBJ2-1, with TRBD2 as a possible D gene (5 bases). This CDR3 contains 15 residues. Germline V gene data show CDR1 as MNHEY and CDR2 as SVGEGT. The V end lost 4 bases, the J end lost 5 bases, and 15 bases lay between the germline ends. The CDR3 DNA reads as TGTGCCAGCAGTTCATCTACCGCGGGTCACAATGAGCAGTTCTTC. Amino acid sequence: CASSSSTAGHNEQFF.

The CDR3 sequence is CASSPGTGVSPLHF. DNA for the CDR3: TGTGCCAGCAGCCCCGGGACAGGGGTTTCACCCCTCCACTTT. The chain employs TRBV6-5 and TRBJ1-6, with 10 bases fitting TRBD1. J lost 9 bases, V lost 6 bases, and 5 bases had no gene match. CDR1 and CDR2 (germline): MNHEY, SVGAGI. This CDR3 comprises 14 residues.

The chain is built from TRBV27 and TRBJ2-3; TRBD1 might be the D (5 bases). Trimming stripped 5 bases from V and 2 bases from J, with 11 bases between. Germline CDR1 MNHEY, CDR2 SMNVEV (reference sequence). This CDR3 has 14 amino acids. In DNA form, the CDR3 reads TGTGCCAGCAGTACCAGGGCCCACACAGATACGCAGTATTTT. Translated: CASSTRAHTDTQYF.

CDR3 DNA sequence: TGTGCCAGCAGTGAAGCTGGCAGCTATGGCTACACCTTC. Amino acid sequence: CASSEAGSYGYTF. J is TRBJ1-2 and V is TRBV6-1; D is unclear. The V gene's germline CDR1 is MNHNS and CDR2 SASEGT. The CDR3 has 13 amino acids. V shed 0 bases and J shed 4 bases, with 6 bases lying between them.

The chain couples TRBV6-5 to TRBJ1-1; the D gene is possibly TRBD1 (6 bases). The CDR3 is made up of 16 amino acids. Germline values: CDR1 MNHEY, CDR2 SVGAGI. V was clipped by 0 bases and J by 1 base, with 12 bases between them. The CDR3 here is CASSYSGGGGNTEAFF. In DNA form, the CDR3 reads TGTGCCAGCAGTTACTCTGGGGGCGGGGGGAACACTGAAGCTTTCTTT.